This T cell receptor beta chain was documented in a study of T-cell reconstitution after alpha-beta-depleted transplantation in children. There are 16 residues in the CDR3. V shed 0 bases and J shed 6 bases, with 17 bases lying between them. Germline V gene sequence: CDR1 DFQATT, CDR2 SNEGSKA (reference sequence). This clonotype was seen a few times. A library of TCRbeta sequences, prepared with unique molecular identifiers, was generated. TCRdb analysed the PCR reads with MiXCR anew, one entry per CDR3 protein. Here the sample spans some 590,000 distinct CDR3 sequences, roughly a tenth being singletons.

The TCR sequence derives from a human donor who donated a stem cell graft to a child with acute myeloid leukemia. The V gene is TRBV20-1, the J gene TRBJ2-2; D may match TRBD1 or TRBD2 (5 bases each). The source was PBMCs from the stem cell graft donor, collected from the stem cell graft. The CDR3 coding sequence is TGCAGTGCTAGAGATCGGGGCACTAGTAGGTCCGGGGAGCTGTTTTTT. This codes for CSARDRGTSRSGELFF.